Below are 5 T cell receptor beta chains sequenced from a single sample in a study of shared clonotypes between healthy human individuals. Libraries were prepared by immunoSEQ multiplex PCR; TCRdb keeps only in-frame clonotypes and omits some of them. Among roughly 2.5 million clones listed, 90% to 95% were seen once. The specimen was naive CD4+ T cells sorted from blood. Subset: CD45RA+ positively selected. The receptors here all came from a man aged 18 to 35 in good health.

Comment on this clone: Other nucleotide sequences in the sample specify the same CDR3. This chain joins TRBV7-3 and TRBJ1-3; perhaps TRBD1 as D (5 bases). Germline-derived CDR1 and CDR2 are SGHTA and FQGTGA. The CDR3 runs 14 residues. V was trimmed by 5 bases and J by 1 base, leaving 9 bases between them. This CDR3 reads CASSPGGSGNTIYF. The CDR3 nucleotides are TGTGCCAGCAGCCCCGGGGGATCTGGAAACACCATATATTTT.

CDR3 in amino acids: CASSSGGVQETQYF. The CDR3 DNA follows: TGTGCCAGCAGCTCTGGGGGGGTCCAAGAGACCCAGTACTTC. This chain joins TRBV7-9 and TRBJ2-5; 7 bases agree with TRBD2. The CDR3 extends over 14 amino acids. Germline V gene lookup returns CDR1 SEHNR and CDR2 FQNEAQ (reference sequence). V gave up 4 bases and J gave up 1 base; unmatched junction bases: 3.

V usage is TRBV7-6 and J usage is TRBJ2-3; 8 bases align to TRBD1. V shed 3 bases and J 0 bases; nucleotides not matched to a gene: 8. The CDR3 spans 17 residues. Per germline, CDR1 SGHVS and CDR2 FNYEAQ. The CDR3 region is CASSLGQVPFSTDTQYF. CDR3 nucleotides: TGTGCCAGCAGCTTGGGACAGGTCCCTTTTAGCACAGATACGCAGTATTTT.

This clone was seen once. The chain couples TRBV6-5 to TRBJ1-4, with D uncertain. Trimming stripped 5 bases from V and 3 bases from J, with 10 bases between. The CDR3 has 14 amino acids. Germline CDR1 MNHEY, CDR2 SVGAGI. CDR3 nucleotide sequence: TGTGCCAGCAGTGAAGGTGCTGCTAATGAAAAACTGTTTTTT. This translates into CASSEGAANEKLFF.

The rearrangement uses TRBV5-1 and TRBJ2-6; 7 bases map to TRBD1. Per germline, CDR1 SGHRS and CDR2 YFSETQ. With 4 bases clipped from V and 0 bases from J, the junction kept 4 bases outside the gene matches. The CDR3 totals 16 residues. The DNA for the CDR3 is TGCGCCAGCAGCAGGGGGCAGACCTCTGGGGCCAACGTCCTGACTTTC. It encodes CASSRGQTSGANVLTF. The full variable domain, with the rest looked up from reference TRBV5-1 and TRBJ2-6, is KAGVTQTPRYLIKTRGQQVTLSCSPISGHRSVSWYQQTPGQGLQFLFEYFSETQRNKGNFPGRFSGRQFSNSRSEMNVSTLELGDSALYLCASSRGQTSGANVLTFGAGSRLTVL.